This TCR beta chain is from a study of breast tumors, draining lymph nodes, adjacent tissues. Findings and limits, study-wide: Tumors had less TCR diversity than lymph nodes, more than nontumor tissue. The data were judged consistent with most tumor T cells coming from lymph node and expanding in tumor.

Of note for this clonotype: Its antigen is as yet unknown. A junction boundary mismatches the germline segment, possibly from a read error.

Germline V CDR1 and CDR2: SGHRS, YFSETQ. The CDR3 runs to 13 residues. TCRdb recomputed calls from the multiplex PCR reads with MiXCR, one row per CDR3 protein. In the table there are 60,000 to 65,000 distinct CDR3 sequences, 45% to 60% of which are singletons. The chain uses TRBV5-1 and TRBJ1-4; maybe TRBD1 (5 bases). Sequenced input: breast tumor tissue. The source is a female donor with breast cancer. Some clones in this sample may be carry-over from other donors' samples. This chain's CDR3 is CASSADMSGKLFF. CDR3 DNA: TGCGCTAGCAGCGCGGACATGTCCGGAAAACTGTTTTTT.